A selection of T cell receptor beta chains follows, all from one sample in a study of OX40 agonist ivuxolimab in advanced cancers. TCRdb keeps only in-frame clones here, not all; method: immunoSEQ multiplex PCR. The sample carries around 140,000 clones, 93% recorded once. The source material was CD4+ or CD8+ T cells sorted from blood, sampled in a trial of the OX40 agonist ivuxolimab. The source of these receptors is an adult with an advanced solid tumor such as melanoma, head and neck, liver or kidney cancer. Both conserved end residues are part of each CDR3. The D gene is left open where the match is weak. Part of the rows lack a size; the others show once, few, many or a class for expanded clones.

d_call: -
v_call: TRBV18
clone_size: -
j_call: TRBJ2-7
cdr3_aa: CASSAGDEQYF

d_call: TRBD1
v_call: TRBV28
clone_size: -
j_call: TRBJ1-4
cdr3_aa: CASSASTGAPGRKLFF

d_call: -
v_call: TRBV19
clone_size: -
j_call: TRBJ2-1
cdr3_aa: CAVIFGRSQYEQFF

d_call: -
v_call: TRBV18
clone_size: -
j_call: TRBJ1-1
cdr3_aa: CASSPGQNTEAFF

d_call: -
v_call: TRBV2
clone_size: -
j_call: TRBJ2-1
cdr3_aa: CASRSGELANEQFF

d_call: -
v_call: TRBV28
clone_size: -
j_call: TRBJ1-1
cdr3_aa: CASSNQPLNTEAFF

d_call: TRBD1
v_call: TRBV27
clone_size: -
j_call: TRBJ1-4
cdr3_aa: CASSAGPRTGRNEKLFF

d_call: -
v_call: TRBV7-5
clone_size: -
j_call: TRBJ2-6
cdr3_aa: CARTGGRAGANVLTF

d_call: -
v_call: TRBV14
clone_size: -
j_call: TRBJ1-3
cdr3_aa: CASRGSGNTIYF

d_call: -
v_call: TRBV7-2
clone_size: -
j_call: TRBJ2-6
cdr3_aa: CASSLRKGAGANVLTF

d_call: TRBD1
v_call: TRBV5-1
clone_size: once
j_call: TRBJ2-1
cdr3_aa: CASSPPGQGIGNEQFF

d_call: -
v_call: TRBV9
clone_size: -
j_call: TRBJ2-3
cdr3_aa: CASSVLGHTLTDTQYF

d_call: TRBD2
v_call: TRBV7-2
clone_size: -
j_call: TRBJ2-7
cdr3_aa: CASSRPGLGIREQYF

d_call: -
v_call: TRBV15
clone_size: -
j_call: TRBJ2-3
cdr3_aa: CATSTDTNAVQYF

d_call: -
v_call: TRBV27
clone_size: -
j_call: TRBJ1-1
cdr3_aa: CASSLSLSGFRNTEAFF

d_call: -
v_call: TRBV7-5
clone_size: -
j_call: TRBJ2-1
cdr3_aa: CARSPPGLAGGYSSYNEQFF

d_call: -
v_call: TRBV2
clone_size: -
j_call: TRBJ1-4
cdr3_aa: CASRRGIGQGGLNEKLFF

d_call: -
v_call: TRBV6-5
clone_size: -
j_call: TRBJ1-1
cdr3_aa: CASSARGTVNTEAFF

d_call: TRBD1
v_call: TRBV9
clone_size: few
j_call: TRBJ1-3
cdr3_aa: CASSIRGTGDSGNTIYF

d_call: -
v_call: TRBV28
clone_size: -
j_call: TRBJ2-7
cdr3_aa: CASVGVVFATYEQYF

d_call: -
v_call: TRBV27
clone_size: -
j_call: TRBJ2-7
cdr3_aa: CASSKLDGRAHEQYF

d_call: -
v_call: TRBV6-5
clone_size: once
j_call: TRBJ2-7
cdr3_aa: CASRGSSYEQYF

d_call: -
v_call: TRBV10-1
clone_size: -
j_call: TRBJ2-5
cdr3_aa: CATPPFVLETQYF

d_call: TRBD1
v_call: TRBV4-2
clone_size: -
j_call: TRBJ2-2
cdr3_aa: CASSPQGRTGSTGELFF

d_call: TRBD2
v_call: TRBV27
clone_size: -
j_call: TRBJ2-5
cdr3_aa: CASSRGLAGGETQYF

d_call: -
v_call: TRBV4-3
clone_size: -
j_call: TRBJ1-4
cdr3_aa: CASSPRAAALGEKLFF

d_call: TRBD1
v_call: TRBV18
clone_size: -
j_call: TRBJ1-2
cdr3_aa: CASSPLTGEGYTF

d_call: TRBD1
v_call: TRBV10-3
clone_size: -
j_call: TRBJ1-2
cdr3_aa: CAISESDRGYGYTF

d_call: -
v_call: TRBV4-1
clone_size: few
j_call: TRBJ1-3
cdr3_aa: CASRPHENVGNTIYF

d_call: -
v_call: TRBV5-6
clone_size: -
j_call: TRBJ2-7
cdr3_aa: CASSFRDGLGEQYF

d_call: -
v_call: TRBV6-6
clone_size: -
j_call: TRBJ1-5
cdr3_aa: CASSSGFAASNQPQHF

d_call: -
v_call: TRBV9
clone_size: few
j_call: TRBJ1-3
cdr3_aa: CASSVWGDARNTIYF

d_call: TRBD1
v_call: TRBV6-6
clone_size: -
j_call: TRBJ1-4
cdr3_aa: CASRSTGGATNEKLFF

d_call: -
v_call: TRBV7-9
clone_size: -
j_call: TRBJ2-7
cdr3_aa: CASSMGPSSYEQYF

d_call: -
v_call: TRBV11-2
clone_size: -
j_call: TRBJ2-7
cdr3_aa: CASSSLVGSYEQYF

d_call: TRBD2
v_call: TRBV5-1
clone_size: -
j_call: TRBJ2-5
cdr3_aa: CASSSTGGSQETQYF

d_call: TRBD2
v_call: TRBV7-6
clone_size: -
j_call: TRBJ2-7
cdr3_aa: CASSPGLAGTYEQYF

d_call: -
v_call: TRBV23-1
clone_size: -
j_call: TRBJ2-2
cdr3_aa: CASPLGLGTGELFF

d_call: -
v_call: TRBV20-1
clone_size: -
j_call: TRBJ2-7
cdr3_aa: CSAMANEQYF

d_call: TRBD2
v_call: TRBV5-1
clone_size: -
j_call: TRBJ2-5
cdr3_aa: CASSLNGGATETQYF

d_call: TRBD1
v_call: TRBV9
clone_size: -
j_call: TRBJ1-6
cdr3_aa: CASRRGDRGLYSPLHF

d_call: -
v_call: TRBV11-3
clone_size: -
j_call: TRBJ1-1
cdr3_aa: CASSLRGTAAEAFF

d_call: -
v_call: TRBV10-3
clone_size: -
j_call: TRBJ2-7
cdr3_aa: CAISEKGWEQYF

d_call: -
v_call: TRBV5-1
clone_size: -
j_call: TRBJ2-6
cdr3_aa: CASSLVSSGANVLTF

d_call: -
v_call: TRBV19
clone_size: -
j_call: TRBJ1-5
cdr3_aa: CASSGSGVGGNQPQHF

d_call: -
v_call: TRBV5-6
clone_size: -
j_call: TRBJ2-7
cdr3_aa: CASSPAVRRSSYEQYF

d_call: TRBD2
v_call: TRBV11-2
clone_size: -
j_call: TRBJ2-2
cdr3_aa: CASSFFIGLAGDTGELFF

d_call: TRBD1
v_call: TRBV13
clone_size: few
j_call: TRBJ2-7
cdr3_aa: CASSRTGGSYEQYF